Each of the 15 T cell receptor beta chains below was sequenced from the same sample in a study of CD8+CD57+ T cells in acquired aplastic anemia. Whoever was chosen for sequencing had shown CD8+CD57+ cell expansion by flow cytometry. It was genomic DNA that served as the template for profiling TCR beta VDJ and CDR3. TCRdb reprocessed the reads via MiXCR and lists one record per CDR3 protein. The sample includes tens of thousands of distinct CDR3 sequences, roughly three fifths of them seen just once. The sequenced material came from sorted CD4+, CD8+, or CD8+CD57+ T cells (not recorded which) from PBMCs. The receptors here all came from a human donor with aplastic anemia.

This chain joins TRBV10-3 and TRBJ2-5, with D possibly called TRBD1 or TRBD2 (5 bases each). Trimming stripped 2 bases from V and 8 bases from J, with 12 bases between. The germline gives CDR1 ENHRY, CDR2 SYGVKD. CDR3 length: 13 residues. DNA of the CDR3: TGTGCCATCAGTGAGGTGACAGCGGACACCCAGTACTTC. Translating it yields CAISEVTADTQYF.

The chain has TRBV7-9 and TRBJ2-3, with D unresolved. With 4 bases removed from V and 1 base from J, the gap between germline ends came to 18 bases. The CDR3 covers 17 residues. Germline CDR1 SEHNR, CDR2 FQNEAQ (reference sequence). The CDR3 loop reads CASSSPRKQPGTDTQYF. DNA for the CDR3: TGTGCCAGCAGCTCCCCGAGGAAGCAACCGGGCACAGATACGCAGTATTTT.

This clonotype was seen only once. CDR3 in DNA: TGTGCCACCAGTGATTCGGGACACCGGATTGATGAGACCCAGTACTTC. Translated, it gives CATSDSGHRIDETQYF. This chain links TRBV24-1 with TRBJ2-5, with D maybe TRBD1 (6 bases). V was shortened by 2 bases and J by 5 bases, with 17 bases between the two germline ends. The V gene's germline CDR1 is KGHDR and CDR2 SFDVKD. This CDR3 has 16 amino acids.

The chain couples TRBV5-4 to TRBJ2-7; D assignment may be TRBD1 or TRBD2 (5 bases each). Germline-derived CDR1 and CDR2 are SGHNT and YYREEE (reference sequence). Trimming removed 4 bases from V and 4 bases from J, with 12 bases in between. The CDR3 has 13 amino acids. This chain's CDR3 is CASSRDPLYEQYF. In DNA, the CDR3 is TGTGCCAGCAGCCGGGACCCCTTATACGAGCAGTACTTC.

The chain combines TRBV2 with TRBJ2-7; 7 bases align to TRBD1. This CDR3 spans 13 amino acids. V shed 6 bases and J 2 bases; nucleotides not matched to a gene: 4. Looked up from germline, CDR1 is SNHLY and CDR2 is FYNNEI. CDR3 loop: CASSRQGAYEQYF. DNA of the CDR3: TGTGCCAGCAGCAGACAGGGTGCCTACGAGCAGTACTTC. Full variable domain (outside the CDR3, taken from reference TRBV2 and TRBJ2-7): EPEVTQTPSHQVTQMGQEVILRCVPISNHLYFYWYRQILGQKVEFLVSFYNNEISEKSEIFDDQFSVERPDGSNFTLKIRSTKLEDSAMYFCASSRQGAYEQYFGPGTRLTVT.

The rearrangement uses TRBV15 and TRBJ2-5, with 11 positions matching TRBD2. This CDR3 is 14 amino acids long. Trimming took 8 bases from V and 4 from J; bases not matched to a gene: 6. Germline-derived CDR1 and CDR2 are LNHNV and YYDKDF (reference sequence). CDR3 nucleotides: TGTGCCACCCTGACTAGCGGGGAGGGAGAGACCCAGTACTTC. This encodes CATLTSGEGETQYF.

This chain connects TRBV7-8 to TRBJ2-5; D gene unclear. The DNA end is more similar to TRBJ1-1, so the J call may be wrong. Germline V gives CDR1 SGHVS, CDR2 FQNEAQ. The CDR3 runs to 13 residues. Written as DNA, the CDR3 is TGTGCCAGCCGTAGGGAAGTGAGCACTGAAGCTTTCTTT. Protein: CASRREVSTEAFF.

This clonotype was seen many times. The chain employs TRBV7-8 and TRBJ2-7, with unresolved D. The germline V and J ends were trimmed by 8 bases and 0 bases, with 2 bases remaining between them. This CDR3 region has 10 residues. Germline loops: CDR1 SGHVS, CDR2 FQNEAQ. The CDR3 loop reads CASGSYEQYF. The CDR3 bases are TGTGCCAGCGGCTCCTACGAGCAGTACTTC. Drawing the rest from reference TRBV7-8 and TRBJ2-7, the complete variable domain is GAGVSQSPRYKVAKRGQDVALRCDPISGHVSLFWYQQALGQGPEFLTYFQNEAQLDKSGLPSDRFFAERPEGSVSTLKIQRTQQEDSAVYLCASGSYEQYFGPGTRLTVT.

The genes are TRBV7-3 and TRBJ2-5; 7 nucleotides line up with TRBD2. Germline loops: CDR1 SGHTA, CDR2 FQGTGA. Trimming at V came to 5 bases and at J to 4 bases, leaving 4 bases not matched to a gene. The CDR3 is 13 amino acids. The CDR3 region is CASSPGLRETQYF. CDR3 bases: TGTGCCAGCAGCCCGGGACTACGAGAGACCCAGTACTTC.

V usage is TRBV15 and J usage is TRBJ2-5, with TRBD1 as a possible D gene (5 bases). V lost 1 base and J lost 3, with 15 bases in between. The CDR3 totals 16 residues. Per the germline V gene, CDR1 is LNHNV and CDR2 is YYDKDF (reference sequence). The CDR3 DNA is TGTGCCACCAGCAGAGGACAGACTGGCCTCAAAGAGACCCAGTACTTC. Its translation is CATSRGQTGLKETQYF.

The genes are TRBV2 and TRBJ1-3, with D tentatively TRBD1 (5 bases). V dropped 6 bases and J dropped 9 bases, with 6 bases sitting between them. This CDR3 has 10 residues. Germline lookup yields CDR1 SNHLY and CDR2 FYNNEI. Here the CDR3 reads CASRGTTIYF. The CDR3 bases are TGTGCCAGCAGGGGGACCACCATATATTTT. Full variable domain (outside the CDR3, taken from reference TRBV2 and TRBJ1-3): EPEVTQTPSHQVTQMGQEVILRCVPISNHLYFYWYRQILGQKVEFLVSFYNNEISEKSEIFDDQFSVERPDGSNFTLKIRSTKLEDSAMYFCASRGTTIYFGEGSWLTVV.

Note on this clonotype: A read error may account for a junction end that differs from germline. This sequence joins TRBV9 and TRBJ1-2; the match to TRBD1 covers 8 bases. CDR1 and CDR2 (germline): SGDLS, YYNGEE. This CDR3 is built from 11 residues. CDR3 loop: CASSAGQGVAF. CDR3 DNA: TGTGCCAGCAGCGCAGGACAGGGTGTCGCCTTC.

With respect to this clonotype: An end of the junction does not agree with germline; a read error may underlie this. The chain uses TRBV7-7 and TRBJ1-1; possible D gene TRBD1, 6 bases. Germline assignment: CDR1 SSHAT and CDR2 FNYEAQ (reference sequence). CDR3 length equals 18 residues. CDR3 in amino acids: CASSLSPGNNREGTEAFF. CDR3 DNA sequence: TGTGCTAGCAGCTTAAGTCCCGGAAACAACAGGGAGGGGACTGAAGCTTTCTTT.

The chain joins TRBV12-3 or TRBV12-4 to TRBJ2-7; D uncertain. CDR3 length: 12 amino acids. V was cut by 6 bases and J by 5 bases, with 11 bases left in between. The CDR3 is CASSQLEDEQYF. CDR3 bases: TGTGCCAGCAGCCAGCTAGAGGACGAGCAGTACTTC.

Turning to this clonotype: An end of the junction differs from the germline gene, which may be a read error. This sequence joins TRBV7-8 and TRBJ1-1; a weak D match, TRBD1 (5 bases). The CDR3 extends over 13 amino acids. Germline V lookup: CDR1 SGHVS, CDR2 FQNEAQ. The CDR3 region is CDSGGGLKTEAFF. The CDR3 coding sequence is TGTGACAGCGGGGGGGGATTGAAAACTGAAGCTTTCTTT.